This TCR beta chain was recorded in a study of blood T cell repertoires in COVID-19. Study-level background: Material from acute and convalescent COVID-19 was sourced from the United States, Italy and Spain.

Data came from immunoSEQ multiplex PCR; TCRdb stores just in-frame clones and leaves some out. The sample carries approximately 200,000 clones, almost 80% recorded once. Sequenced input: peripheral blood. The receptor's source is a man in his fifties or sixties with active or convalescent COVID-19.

CDR3 nucleotides: TGTGCCAGCAGCCAAGGGCATAAAGGCCCCGTGGAGCGGTCCCATACGCAGTATTTT. Protein product: CASSQGHKGPVERSHTQYF. The chain combines TRBV4-2 with TRBJ2-3; perhaps TRBD2 as D (5 bases). The CDR3 consists of 19 residues. Per the germline V gene, CDR1 is LGHNA and CDR2 is YNFKEQ. V lost 1 base, J lost 7 bases, and 27 bases lay in between.